The 16 T cell receptor beta chains listed next were all sequenced from one sample in a study of shared clonotypes between healthy human individuals. Clones were read by immunoSEQ multiplex PCR, and TCRdb kept only the in-frame ones, dropping some. The sample gives roughly 1,800,000 clones, around 96% of which show up once; around 1.2% is in the top ten. Terminally differentiated effector memory CD45RA+ cells were left out of the naive CD8 fraction, which was CD45RO-negative and positively selected for CCR7. Sequencing was done on a sample of naive CD8+ T cells sorted from blood. The receptors originated from a man aged 18-30 years in good health.

The chain has TRBV19 and TRBJ2-1; 10 positions agree with TRBD1. In germline, CDR1 is LNHDA, CDR2 SQIVND (reference sequence). The CDR3 covers 16 residues. Trimming cost V 1 base and J 2 bases; bases outside gene matches: 2. The CDR3 spells CASSIAGTGAYNEQFF. The CDR3 DNA is TGTGCCAGTAGTATAGCAGGGACAGGGGCCTACAATGAGCAGTTCTTC.

CDR3 residues: CASSLESIAHEQYF. The DNA of the CDR3 is TGTGCCAGCAGCTTGGAGTCTATAGCCCACGAGCAGTACTTC. V and J are TRBV5-4 and TRBJ2-7; no definite D call. CDR1 and CDR2 from the germline V gene are SGHNT and YYREEE (reference sequence). Trimming removed 0 bases from V and 5 bases from J, with 12 bases in between. CDR3 length equals 14 residues.

The chain combines TRBV4-1 with TRBJ2-7, with D possibly being TRBD1 (6 bases). Germline values: CDR1 MGHRA, CDR2 YSYEKL. The CDR3 is made up of 16 amino acids. V was shortened by 4 bases and J by 0 bases, with 16 bases between the two germline ends. CDR3: CASSPVGAGLSYEQYF. For the CDR3, the DNA is TGCGCCAGCAGCCCCGTGGGGGCGGGCCTCTCCTACGAGCAGTACTTC.

In nucleotides, the CDR3 is TGTGCCAGCAGTCCCGGGACACTTAACTATGGCTACACCTTC. Amino acid sequence: CASSPGTLNYGYTF. This chain connects TRBV5-5 to TRBJ1-2; D might be TRBD1 (6 bases). The germline V and J ends were trimmed by 5 bases and 1 base, with 12 bases remaining between them. CDR3 size: 14 residues. CDR1 is SGHKS and CDR2 is YYEKEE in the germline V gene (reference sequence). Drawing the rest from reference TRBV5-5 and TRBJ1-2, the complete variable domain is DAGVTQSPTHLIKTRGQQVTLRCSPISGHKSVSWYQQVLGQGPQFIFQYYEKEERGRGNFPDRFSARQFPNYSSELNVNALLLGDSALYLCASSPGTLNYGYTFGSGTRLTVV.

The rearrangement uses TRBV5-6 and TRBJ2-5; tentative D call: TRBD2 (6 bases). The CDR3 is 14 amino acids. Germline CDR1 SGHDT, CDR2 YYEEEE. Trimming stripped 3 bases from V and 5 bases from J, with 14 bases between. Here the CDR3 DNA reads TGTGCCAGCAGCTATGGGGGGACTTTGGAGACCCAGTACTTC. Protein sequence: CASSYGGTLETQYF.

This clone occurred once. The chain carries TRBV6-5 and TRBJ2-3; 10 bases align to TRBD2. Germline lookup yields CDR1 MNHEY and CDR2 SVGAGI. J gave up 1 base and V 6 bases, and 4 bases lay outside the gene matches. CDR3 length: 15 residues. This CDR3 is CASSLAGAGTDTQYF. DNA of the CDR3: TGTGCCAGCAGCCTAGCGGGGGCAGGCACAGATACGCAGTATTTT.

The rearrangement joins TRBV21-1 to TRBJ1-3; the table names TRBD1, a call not compared with the DNA. TRBV21-1 has pseudogene status. The CDR3 is 17 amino acids. Here the CDR3 DNA reads TGTGCCAGCAGCCAAAGGCCGGGACAGTTCTCTGGAAACACCATATATTTT. This encodes CASSQRPGQFSGNTIYF.

The gene calls are TRBV7-8 and TRBJ2-5, with 9 bases matching TRBD2. The length of the CDR3 is 16 residues. In germline, CDR1 is SGHVS, CDR2 FQNEAQ. The V and J ends lost 0 bases and 2 bases, in that order; junction bases with no gene match: 4. The CDR3 coding sequence is TGTGCCAGCAGCTTAGCGTCCAGCGGGAGGCAAGAGACCCAGTACTTC. Translating gives CASSLASSGRQETQYF.

The chain combines TRBV30 with TRBJ2-7; D uncertain. The germline gives CDR1 GTSNPN, CDR2 SVGIG (reference sequence). Trimming left V 1 base short and J 6 bases short, with 10 bases between. The length of the CDR3 is 12 residues. The CDR3, as DNA: TGTGCCTGGAGTGGCCCCCCCCTCGAGCAGTACTTC. This sequence encodes CAWSGPPLEQYF. Drawing the rest from reference TRBV30 and TRBJ2-7, the complete variable domain is SQTIHQWPATLVQPVGSPLSLECTVEGTSNPNLYWYRQAAGRGLQLLFYSVGIGQISSEVPQNLSASRPQDRQFILSSKKLLLSDSGFYLCAWSGPPLEQYFGPGTRLTVT.

V gene TRBV5-8 combines with J gene TRBJ2-3; 9 positions match TRBD1. CDR1 and CDR2 (germline): SGHTS, YDEGEE. After removal of 1 base from V and 3 bases from J, the junction contained 9 bases not matched to a gene. This CDR3 has 17 amino acids. The CDR3 sequence: CASSLHWDREWTDTQYF. The CDR3 coding sequence is TGTGCCAGCAGCTTGCATTGGGACAGGGAGTGGACAGATACGCAGTATTTT.

This chain uses TRBV9 with TRBJ2-1; tentative D call: TRBD2 (5 bases). The CDR3 runs to 15 residues. Deletions cut 0 bases from V and 9 bases from J, with 16 bases between. Germline lookup yields CDR1 SGDLS and CDR2 YYNGEE. CDR3 amino acids: CASSVALDSRGEQFF. The CDR3 DNA reads TGTGCCAGCAGCGTAGCTCTAGACTCTCGGGGTGAGCAGTTCTTC.

The J gene is TRBJ1-1, the V gene TRBV5-1; 8 bases map to TRBD1. Germline lookup yields CDR1 SGHRS and CDR2 YFSETQ. V was clipped by 4 bases and J by 5 bases; unmatched bases: 4. The CDR3 has 13 amino acids. The CDR3 region has the DNA TGCGCCAGCAGCAGGGACAGGCCGACTGAAGCTTTCTTT. This encodes CASSRDRPTEAFF.

The rearrangement links TRBV4-1 to TRBJ2-1, with TRBD2 identical over 9 bases. This CDR3 is built from 15 residues. The trim removed 6 bases at V and 3 bases at J, leaving 6 bases unmatched. Germline V gene lookup returns CDR1 MGHRA and CDR2 YSYEKL. The CDR3 region is CASRAASGDYNEQFF. The DNA of the CDR3 is TGCGCCAGCAGAGCGGCTAGCGGGGACTACAATGAGCAGTTCTTC.

The rearrangement joins TRBV7-8 to TRBJ2-2; TRBD2 aligns across 13 bases. The trim removed 5 bases at V and 7 bases at J, leaving 10 bases unmatched. Germline-derived CDR1 and CDR2 are SGHVS and FQNEAQ. This CDR3 region has 17 residues. The CDR3 sequence: CASSLGLAGVFGGELFF. The CDR3 DNA sequence: TGTGCCAGCAGCCTTGGACTAGCGGGGGTATTTGGCGGGGAGCTGTTTTTT.

The genes are TRBV4-3 and TRBJ1-2; no clear D. The CDR3 sequence is 15 residues long. The germline gives CDR1 LGHNA, CDR2 YSLEER. Between the trimmed V and J ends, which lost 0 bases and 4 bases, there was a span of 12 bases. In DNA, the CDR3 is TGCGCCAGCAGCCAAGATGCTGTACAGATCTATGGCTACACCTTC. It encodes CASSQDAVQIYGYTF.

The chain joins TRBV6-5 to TRBJ2-1, with TRBD2 matching over 7 bases. This CDR3 contains 14 residues. The V gene's germline CDR1 is MNHEY and CDR2 SVGAGI. V shed 3 bases, J shed 8 bases, and the junction held 7 bases outside the gene matches. The CDR3 DNA is TGTGCCAGCAGTTATGGCGGGGGAGGAGATGAGCAGTTCTTC. Translated, it gives CASSYGGGGDEQFF.